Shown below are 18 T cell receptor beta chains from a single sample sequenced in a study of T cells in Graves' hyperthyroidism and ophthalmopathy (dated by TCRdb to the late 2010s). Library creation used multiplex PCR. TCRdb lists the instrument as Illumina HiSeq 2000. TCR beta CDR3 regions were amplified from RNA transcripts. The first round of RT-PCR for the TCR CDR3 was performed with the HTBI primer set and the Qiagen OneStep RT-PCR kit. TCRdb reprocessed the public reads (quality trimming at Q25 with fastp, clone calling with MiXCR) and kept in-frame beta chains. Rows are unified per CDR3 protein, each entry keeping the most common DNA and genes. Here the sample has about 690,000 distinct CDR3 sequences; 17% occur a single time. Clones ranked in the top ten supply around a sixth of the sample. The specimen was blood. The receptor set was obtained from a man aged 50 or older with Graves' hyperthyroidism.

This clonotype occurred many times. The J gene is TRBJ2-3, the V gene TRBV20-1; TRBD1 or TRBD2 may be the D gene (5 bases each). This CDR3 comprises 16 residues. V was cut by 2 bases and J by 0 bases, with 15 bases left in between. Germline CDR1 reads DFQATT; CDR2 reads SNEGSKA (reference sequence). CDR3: CSARSTWDPSTDTQYF. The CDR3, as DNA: TGCAGTGCTAGATCAACCTGGGACCCCAGCACAGATACGCAGTATTTT.

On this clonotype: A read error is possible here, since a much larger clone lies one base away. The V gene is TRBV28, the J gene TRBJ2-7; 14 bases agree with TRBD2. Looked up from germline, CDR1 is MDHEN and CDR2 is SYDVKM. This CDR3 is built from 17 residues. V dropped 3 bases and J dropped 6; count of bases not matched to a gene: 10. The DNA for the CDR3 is TGTGCCAGCAGTTTTTCCCAAGGACTAGCGGGAGGAGCCGAGCAGTACTTC. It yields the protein CASSFSQGLAGGAEQYF.

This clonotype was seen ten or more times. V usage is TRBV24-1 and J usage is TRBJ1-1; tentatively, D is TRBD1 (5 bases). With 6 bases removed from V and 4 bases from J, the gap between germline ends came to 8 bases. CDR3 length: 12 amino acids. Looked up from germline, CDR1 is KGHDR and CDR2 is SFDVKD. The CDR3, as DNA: TGTGCCACCAGTTGGGGGACCACTGAAGCTTTCTTT. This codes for CATSWGTTEAFF.

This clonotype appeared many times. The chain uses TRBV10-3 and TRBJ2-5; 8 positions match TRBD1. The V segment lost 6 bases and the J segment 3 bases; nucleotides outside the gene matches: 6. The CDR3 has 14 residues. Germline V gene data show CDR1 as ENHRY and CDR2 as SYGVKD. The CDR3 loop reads CAISTMGQEETQYF. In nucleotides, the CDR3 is TGTGCCATCAGCACCATGGGACAGGAAGAGACCCAGTACTTC.

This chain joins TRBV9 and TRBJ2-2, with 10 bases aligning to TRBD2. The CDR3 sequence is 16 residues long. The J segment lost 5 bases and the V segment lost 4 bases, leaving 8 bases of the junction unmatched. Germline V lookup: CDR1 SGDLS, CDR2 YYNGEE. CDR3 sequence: CASSRTSGLLTGELFF. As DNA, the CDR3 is TGTGCCAGCAGCCGGACTAGCGGACTGCTTACCGGGGAGCTGTTTTTT.

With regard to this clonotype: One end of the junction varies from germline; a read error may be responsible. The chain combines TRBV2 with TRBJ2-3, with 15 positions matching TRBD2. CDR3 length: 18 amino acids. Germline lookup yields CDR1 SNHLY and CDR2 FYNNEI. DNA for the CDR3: TGCGCCAGCAGTGCGAGGACTAGCGGGAGGGTTAGAACAGATACGCAGTATTTT. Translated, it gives CASSARTSGRVRTDTQYF.

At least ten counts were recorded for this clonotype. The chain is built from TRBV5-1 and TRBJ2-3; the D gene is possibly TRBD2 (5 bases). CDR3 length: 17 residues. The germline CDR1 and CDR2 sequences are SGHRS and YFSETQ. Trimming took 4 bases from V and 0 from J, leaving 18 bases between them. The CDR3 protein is CASSSSAGGSSTDTQYF. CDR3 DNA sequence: TGCGCCAGCAGCAGCTCCGCTGGAGGCTCTAGCACAGATACGCAGTATTTT. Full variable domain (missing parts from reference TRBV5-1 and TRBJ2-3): KAGVTQTPRYLIKTRGQQVTLSCSPISGHRSVSWYQQTPGQGLQFLFEYFSETQRNKGNFPGRFSGRQFSNSRSEMNVSTLELGDSALYLCASSSSAGGSSTDTQYFGPGTRLTVL.

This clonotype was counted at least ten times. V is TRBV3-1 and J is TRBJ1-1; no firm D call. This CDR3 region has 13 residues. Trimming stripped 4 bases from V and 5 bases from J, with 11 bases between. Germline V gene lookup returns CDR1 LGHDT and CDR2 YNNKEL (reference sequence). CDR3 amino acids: CASSRAGGTEAFF. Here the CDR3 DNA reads TGTGCCAGCAGCCGTGCCGGTGGGACTGAAGCTTTCTTT.

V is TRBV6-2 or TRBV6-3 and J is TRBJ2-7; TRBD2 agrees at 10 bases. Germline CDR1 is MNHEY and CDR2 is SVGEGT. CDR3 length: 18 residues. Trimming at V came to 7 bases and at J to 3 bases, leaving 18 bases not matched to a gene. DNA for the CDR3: TGTGCCAGCACCAGGTGGGCAGCGTCAGCGGGAGGGAACTACGAGCAGTACTTC. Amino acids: CASTRWAASAGGNYEQYF.

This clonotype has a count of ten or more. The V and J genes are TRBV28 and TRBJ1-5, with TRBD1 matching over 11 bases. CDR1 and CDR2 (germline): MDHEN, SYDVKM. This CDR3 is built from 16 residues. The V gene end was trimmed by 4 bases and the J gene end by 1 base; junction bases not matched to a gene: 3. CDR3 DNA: TGTGCCAGCAGTTCATGGACAGGGGGCAGCAATCAGCCCCAGCATTTT. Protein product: CASSSWTGGSNQPQHF.

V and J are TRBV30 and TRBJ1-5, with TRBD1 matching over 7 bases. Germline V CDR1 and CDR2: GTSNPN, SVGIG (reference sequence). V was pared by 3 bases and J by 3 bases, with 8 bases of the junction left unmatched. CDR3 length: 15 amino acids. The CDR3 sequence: CAWSSDDRANQPQHF. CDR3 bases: TGTGCCTGGAGCTCCGATGACAGGGCCAATCAGCCCCAGCATTTT. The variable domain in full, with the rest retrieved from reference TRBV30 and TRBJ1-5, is SQTIHQWPATLVQPVGSPLSLECTVEGTSNPNLYWYRQAAGRGLQLLFYSVGIGQISSEVPQNLSASRPQDRQFILSSKKLLLSDSGFYLCAWSSDDRANQPQHFGDGTRLSIL.

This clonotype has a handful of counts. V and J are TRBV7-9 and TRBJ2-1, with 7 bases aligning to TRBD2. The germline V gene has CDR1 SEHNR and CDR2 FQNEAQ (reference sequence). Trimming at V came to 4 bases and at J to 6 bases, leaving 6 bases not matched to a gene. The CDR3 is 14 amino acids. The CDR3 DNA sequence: TGTGCCAGCAGCTCAGGACTAGATTTCAATGAGCAGTTCTTC. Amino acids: CASSSGLDFNEQFF.

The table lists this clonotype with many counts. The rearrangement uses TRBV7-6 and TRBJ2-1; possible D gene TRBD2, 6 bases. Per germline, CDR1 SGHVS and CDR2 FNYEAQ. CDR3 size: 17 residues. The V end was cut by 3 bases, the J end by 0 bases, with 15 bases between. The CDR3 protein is CASSFAPSVSSYNEQFF. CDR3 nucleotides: TGTGCCAGCAGCTTTGCACCTAGCGTTAGCTCCTACAATGAGCAGTTCTTC.

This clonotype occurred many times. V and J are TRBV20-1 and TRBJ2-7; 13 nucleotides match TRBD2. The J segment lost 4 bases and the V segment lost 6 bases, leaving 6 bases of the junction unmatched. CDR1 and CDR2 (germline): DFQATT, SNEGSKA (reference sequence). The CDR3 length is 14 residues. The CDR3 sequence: CSAEGTSGTYEQYF. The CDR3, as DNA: TGCAGTGCAGAGGGGACTAGCGGGACTTACGAGCAGTACTTC.

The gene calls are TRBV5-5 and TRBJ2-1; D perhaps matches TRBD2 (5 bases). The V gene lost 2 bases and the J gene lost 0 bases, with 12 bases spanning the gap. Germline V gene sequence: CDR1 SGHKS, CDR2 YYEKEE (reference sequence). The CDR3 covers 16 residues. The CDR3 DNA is TGTGCCAGCAGCTTTTACCGGGATTTCTCCTACAATGAGCAGTTCTTC. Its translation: CASSFYRDFSYNEQFF.

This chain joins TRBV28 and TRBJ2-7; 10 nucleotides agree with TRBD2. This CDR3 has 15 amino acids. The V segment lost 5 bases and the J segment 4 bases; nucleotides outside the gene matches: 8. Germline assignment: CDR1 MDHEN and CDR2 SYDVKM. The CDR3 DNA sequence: TGTGCCAGCAGTCGCGCTAGCGGGAGAAGTTACGAGCAGTACTTC. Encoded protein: CASSRASGRSYEQYF.

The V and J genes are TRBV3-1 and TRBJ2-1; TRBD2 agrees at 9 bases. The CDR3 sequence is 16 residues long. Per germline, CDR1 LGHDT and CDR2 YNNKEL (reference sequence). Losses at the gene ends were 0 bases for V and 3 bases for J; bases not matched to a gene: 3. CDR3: CASSQESSGNYNEQFF. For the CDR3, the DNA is TGTGCCAGCAGCCAAGAGTCTAGCGGGAACTACAATGAGCAGTTCTTC.

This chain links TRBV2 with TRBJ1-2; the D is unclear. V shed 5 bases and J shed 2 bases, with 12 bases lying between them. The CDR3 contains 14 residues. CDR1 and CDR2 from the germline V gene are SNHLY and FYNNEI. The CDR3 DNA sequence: TGTGCCAGCAGTATTGAGGGTACAAACTATGGCTACACCTTC. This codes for CASSIEGTNYGYTF.